The T cell receptor (beta chain) described here comes from a study of blood T cell repertoires in COVID-19. Study-level background: Sources were T cells, B-cell-depleted T cells, or PBMCs; the material itself was cDNA or gDNA.

Trimming at V came to 3 bases and at J to 5 bases, leaving 3 bases not matched to a gene. The CDR3 covers 14 residues. Per germline, CDR1 SGHTA and CDR2 FQGNSA. Sequencing used immunoSEQ multiplex PCR; TCRdb keeps in-frame clones, though not all of them. Of 57,000 or so clones in the sample, roughly 80% were seen once. The sample was peripheral blood. This chain links TRBV7-2 with TRBJ1-1; 10 bases are shared with TRBD1. The receptor was isolated from an elderly woman with active or convalescent COVID-19. CDR3 coding DNA: TGTGCCAGCAGCTTGGACAGGGGGAGGACTGAAGCTTTCTTT. Protein: CASSLDRGRTEAFF.